This T cell receptor beta chain was recovered during a study of breast tumors, draining lymph nodes, adjacent tissues. Axillary draining lymph nodes of breast cancer patients supplied the node samples. MiXCR, applied by TCRdb to the multiplex PCR reads, yields one record per CDR3 protein. Found here are around 120,000 distinct CDR3 sequences, just under 20% of them singletons; the top ten hold less than 4%. Germline assignment: CDR1 SGHRS and CDR2 YFSETQ. The CDR3 loop spans 15 amino acids. V was clipped by 1 base and J by 0 bases, with 10 bases between them. This chain joins TRBV5-1 and TRBJ1-1; D call uncertain. Sequenced sample: axillary lymph node tissue. This clonotype was sampled from a female donor with breast cancer. Some clones in this sample may be carry-over from other donors' samples. DNA for the CDR3: TGCGCCAGCAGCTTGTTGGCAAACATGAACACTGAAGCTTTCTTT. Amino acids: CASSLLANMNTEAFF.